These T cell receptor beta chains were read from a single sample in a study of OX40 agonist ivuxolimab in advanced cancers. Data came from immunoSEQ multiplex PCR; TCRdb stores just in-frame clones and leaves some out. This sample has 55,000 to 70,000 clones, with 65% to 90% found just once. The source was CD4+ or CD8+ T cells sorted from blood, collected in a trial of the OX40 agonist ivuxolimab. These receptors all stem from an adult with an advanced solid tumor such as melanoma, head and neck, liver or kidney cancer. The CDR3 runs from the conserved cysteine through the conserved F or W. Fields, in order: clone size, D gene, V gene, J gene, CDR3 DNA, CDR3 protein. D genes are given only for firm matches. Rows may omit the clone size; those that give it use once, few, many or a size class.

clone size: once
D gene: NA
V gene: TRBV6-1
J gene: TRBJ1-5
CDR3 DNA: TGTGCCAGCGGAACGGGACATCCCCAGCATTTT
CDR3 protein: CASGTGHPQHF

clone size: NA
D gene: NA
V gene: TRBV7-8
J gene: TRBJ1-5
CDR3 DNA: TGTGCCAGCAGCTTAGATAGCAATCAGCCCCAGCATTTT
CDR3 protein: CASSLDSNQPQHF

clone size: NA
D gene: NA
V gene: TRBV18
J gene: TRBJ1-4
CDR3 DNA: TGTGCCAGCTCACAGGGCGTTAATGAAAAACTGTTTTTT
CDR3 protein: CASSQGVNEKLFF

clone size: NA
D gene: NA
V gene: TRBV11-2
J gene: TRBJ2-7
CDR3 DNA: TGTGCCAGCAGCTTAGTGCCCTACGAGCAGTACTTC
CDR3 protein: CASSLVPYEQYF

clone size: NA
D gene: NA
V gene: TRBV6-4
J gene: TRBJ1-2
CDR3 DNA: TGTGCCAGCAGTGATTTTTCAGGGGCGATCGATGGCTACACCTTC
CDR3 protein: CASSDFSGAIDGYTF

clone size: NA
D gene: NA
V gene: TRBV25-1
J gene: TRBJ2-6
CDR3 DNA: TGTGCCAGCAGCACCAGGGGCTCTGGGGCCAACGTCCTGACTTTC
CDR3 protein: CASSTRGSGANVLTF

clone size: NA
D gene: NA
V gene: TRBV18
J gene: TRBJ1-3
CDR3 DNA: TGTGCCAGCTCACCATCAGGGCCTGGAAACACCATATATTTT
CDR3 protein: CASSPSGPGNTIYF

clone size: NA
D gene: TRBD1
V gene: TRBV28
J gene: TRBJ1-4
CDR3 DNA: TGTGCCAGCAGTTCAGGGGGTGAAAAACTGTTTTTT
CDR3 protein: CASSSGGEKLFF

clone size: NA
D gene: NA
V gene: TRBV14
J gene: TRBJ2-6
CDR3 DNA: TGTGCCAGCAGCCACTCCCGGGACTTTTCTGGGGCCAACGTCCTGACTTTC
CDR3 protein: CASSHSRDFSGANVLTF

clone size: NA
D gene: NA
V gene: TRBV28
J gene: TRBJ2-7
CDR3 DNA: TGTGCCAGCAGTTCCCCGACATCCCCAAGCTCCTACGAGCAGTACTTC
CDR3 protein: CASSSPTSPSSYEQYF

clone size: NA
D gene: NA
V gene: TRBV6-1
J gene: TRBJ1-4
CDR3 DNA: TGTGCCAGCAGTTCAGGGGCAACTAATGAAAAACTGTTTTTT
CDR3 protein: CASSSGATNEKLFF